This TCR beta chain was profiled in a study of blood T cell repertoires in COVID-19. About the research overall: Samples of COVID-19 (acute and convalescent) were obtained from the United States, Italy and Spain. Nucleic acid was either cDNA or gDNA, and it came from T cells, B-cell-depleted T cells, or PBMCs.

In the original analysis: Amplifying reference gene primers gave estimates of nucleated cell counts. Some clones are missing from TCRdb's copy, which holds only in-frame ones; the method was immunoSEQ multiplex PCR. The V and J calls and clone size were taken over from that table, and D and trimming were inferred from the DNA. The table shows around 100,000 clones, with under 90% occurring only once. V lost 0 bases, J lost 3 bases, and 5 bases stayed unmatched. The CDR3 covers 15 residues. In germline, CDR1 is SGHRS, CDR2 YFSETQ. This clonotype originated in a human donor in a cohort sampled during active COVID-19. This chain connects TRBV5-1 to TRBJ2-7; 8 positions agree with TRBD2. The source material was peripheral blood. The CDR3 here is CASSLALAGLYEQYF. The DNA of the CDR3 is TGCGCCAGCAGCTTGGCGCTAGCGGGTCTCTACGAGCAGTACTTC.